This paragraph reports one T cell receptor (beta chain). No antigen is known for it. Healthy individuals of Caucasian origin from Russia, aged about 6 to 100, served as donors. V lost 2 bases, J lost 5 bases, and 8 bases stayed unmatched. CDR1 and CDR2 (germline): MNHEY, SVGAGI. The CDR3 consists of 18 residues. This entry is derived from a study of blood T cells in healthy people across ages. The study's findings and limits: The study found more naive CD4+ cells and higher diversity in long-lived than aged donors. Significant beta diversity loss was already apparent by age 40, declining roughly linearly.

The authors ran a second PCR of about 7 to 12 cycles using a sample-barcoded 5' primer and a J-beta primer mix. Each CDR3 protein is one row after TCRdb ran MiXCR on the 5' RACE reads. The table has approximately 600,000 distinct CDR3 sequences, approximately 59% seen once; the top ten hold 30% to 40%. The chain employs TRBV6-5 and TRBJ2-5; TRBD2 agrees at 16 bases. The clonotype was recovered from a man between 60 and 75 years old in good health. Sequenced sample: blood. CDR3 protein: CASSYSGTSGGATETQYF. In nucleotides, the CDR3 is TGTGCCAGCAGTTACAGCGGGACTAGCGGGGGGGCGACGGAGACCCAGTACTTC.